The clone carrying this T cell receptor (beta chain) was observed a single time. The sample comes from a study of blood T cells in healthy people across ages. Together with a sample-barcoded 5' primer, a J-beta primer mix was included in a second PCR lasting about 6 to 12 cycles. TCRdb re-called the 5' RACE reads through MiXCR, storing one row per CDR3 protein. This sample has roughly 1,500,000 distinct CDR3 sequences, with approximately 38% found just once. The CDR3 runs to 13 residues. The V gene lost 7 bases and the J gene lost 8 bases, with 17 bases spanning the gap. Germline CDR1 is MNHNS and CDR2 is SASEGT.

The sequencing input was blood. V is TRBV6-1 and J is TRBJ1-2, with D tentatively TRBD1 (5 bases). This receptor was taken from a woman between 18 and 29 years old in good health. CDR3 in DNA: TGTGCCAGCACCGCTTGGGACCGCAAGGGCTACACCTTC. It is translated as CASTAWDRKGYTF.